Listed here are 20 T cell receptor beta chains from one sample, sequenced in a study of T cells in Graves' hyperthyroidism and ophthalmopathy. Researchers amplified the TCR beta CDR3 regions from RNA transcripts. First-round RT-PCR targeting the TCR CDR3 was performed with the HTBI primer set. TCRdb re-called the multiplex PCR reads through MiXCR, storing one row per CDR3 protein. Of 600,000 or so distinct CDR3 sequences in the sample, around 15% were seen once. Sample: blood. All receptors derive from a woman aged 25 to 45 with Graves' hyperthyroidism.

This clonotype was observed at least ten times. The chain recombines TRBV18 with TRBJ2-5; 8 nucleotides match TRBD1. With 1 base clipped from V and 2 bases from J, the junction kept 9 bases outside the gene matches. The CDR3 runs 17 residues. The germline V gene has CDR1 KGHSH and CDR2 LQKENI. The CDR3 is CASSPRGQGPFQETQYF. The CDR3, as DNA: TGTGCCAGCTCACCACGCGGACAGGGTCCTTTTCAAGAGACCCAGTACTTC.

Concerning this clonotype itself: No conserved phenylalanine or tryptophan is present at the end of the CDR3, so a read error is the likely explanation. This chain joins TRBV30 and TRBJ2-7; 13 nucleotides align to TRBD2. Germline V CDR1 and CDR2: GTSNPN, SVGIG (reference sequence). The V segment lost 6 bases and the J segment 2 bases; nucleotides outside the gene matches: 4. The CDR3 runs 14 residues. The CDR3 loop is CACGLAGETYEQYL. CDR3 bases: TGTGCCTGCGGACTAGCGGGAGAGACCTACGAGCAGTACCTC.

This clonotype came up many times. V usage is TRBV6-1 and J usage is TRBJ1-2; 7 positions agree with TRBD1. The CDR3 extends over 15 amino acids. CDR1 and CDR2 (germline): MNHNS, SASEGT. V was pared by 2 bases and J by 5 bases, with 8 bases of the junction left unmatched. CDR3 protein: CASSERRQGSYGYTF. CDR3 in DNA: TGTGCCAGCAGTGAAAGGAGACAGGGTTCATATGGCTACACCTTC.

The V gene is TRBV7-3, the J gene TRBJ2-2; 8 bases are a match to TRBD1. The CDR3 is 16 residues long. J was trimmed by 6 bases and V by 5 bases; bases with no gene match: 11. Germline V gene lookup returns CDR1 SGHTA and CDR2 FQGTGA. The CDR3 region has the DNA TGTGCCAGCAGCCGCAGGGGGCGCGGGTCCGCCGGGGAGCTGTTTTTT. The encoded protein is CASSRRGRGSAGELFF.

CDR3 region: CASSPTGTGHQETQYF. In DNA, the CDR3 is TGCGCCAGCAGCCCCACGGGCACAGGCCACCAAGAGACCCAGTACTTC. The rearrangement joins TRBV5-1 to TRBJ2-5; weak D call: TRBD1 (5 bases). This CDR3 spans 16 amino acids. The ends were cut back, 4 bases at V and 0 bases at J, with 16 bases in the middle. CDR1 is SGHRS, CDR2 YFSETQ, per germline.

This clonotype was picked up many times. This chain links TRBV5-1 with TRBJ2-1; D uncertain. This CDR3 comprises 14 residues. Trimming pared 4 bases from V and 6 bases from J, leaving 14 bases between. CDR1 SGHRS and CDR2 YFSETQ come from the germline V gene. The CDR3 DNA reads as TGCGCCAGCAGCGTAGACCTGGCTGGCAATGAGCAGTTCTTC. This codes for CASSVDLAGNEQFF. The complete variable domain, with remaining parts taken from reference TRBV5-1 and TRBJ2-1, reads KAGVTQTPRYLIKTRGQQVTLSCSPISGHRSVSWYQQTPGQGLQFLFEYFSETQRNKGNFPGRFSGRQFSNSRSEMNVSTLELGDSALYLCASSVDLAGNEQFFGPGTRLTVL.

This clonotype was picked up many times. The chain couples TRBV7-3 to TRBJ2-1; D unresolved. Trimming stripped 2 bases from V and 3 bases from J, with 11 bases between. This CDR3 is built from 15 residues. Looked up from germline, CDR1 is SGHTA and CDR2 is FQGTGA. CDR3 bases: TGTGCCAGCAGCTTAGGGCTAGGCAGCTACAATGAGCAGTTCTTC. Residues: CASSLGLGSYNEQFF.

At least ten counts were recorded for this clonotype. The rearrangement uses TRBV11-1 and TRBJ2-1, with 8 bases fitting TRBD2. The junction had 6 bases not matched to a gene; V was cut back by 0 bases and J by 8 bases. The CDR3 extends over 15 amino acids. Per the germline V gene, CDR1 is SGHAT and CDR2 is FQDESV (reference sequence). CDR3 amino acids: CASSLASAGGYEQFF. DNA of the CDR3: TGTGCCAGCAGCTTAGCGTCGGCGGGAGGATATGAGCAGTTCTTC.

Worth noting for this clonotype: Given a much more abundant clone one base away, this may be a read error. This sequence joins TRBV29-1 and TRBJ2-1; D is unclear. V was clipped by 4 bases and J by 9 bases, with 16 bases between them. Germline CDR1 SQVTM, CDR2 ANQGSEA. This CDR3 comprises 13 residues. The DNA of the CDR3 is TGCAGCGTTGGAGACGGAGACCGTGGTGAGCAGTTCTTC. It encodes CSVGDGDRGEQFF.

This clonotype appeared many times. The chain uses TRBV6-2 or TRBV6-3 and TRBJ2-4; D call uncertain. CDR3 length: 15 amino acids. CDR1 MNHEY and CDR2 SVGEGT come from the germline V gene. V lost 2 bases and J 0 bases, leaving 8 bases between the germline ends. The CDR3 protein is CASSYLELAKNIQYF. CDR3 nucleotides: TGTGCCAGCAGTTACCTCGAACTAGCCAAAAACATTCAGTACTTC.

This clonotype was seen many times. The chain uses TRBV9 and TRBJ2-1, with TRBD2 identical over 11 bases. Germline assignment: CDR1 SGDLS and CDR2 YYNGEE. The ends lost 2 bases at V and 5 bases at J; junction bases unmatched: 6. The CDR3 contains 16 residues. The CDR3 coding sequence is TGTGCCAGCAGCGTGGGGATTAGCGGGAGGGACAATGAGCAGTTCTTC. This translates into CASSVGISGRDNEQFF.

This clonotype came up a few times. The CDR3: CASHRGIYGYTF. CDR3 in DNA: TGTGCCAGCCACAGGGGCATCTATGGCTACACCTTC. The rearrangement uses TRBV28 and TRBJ1-2, with TRBD1 matching 7 bases. The CDR3 runs 12 residues. Trimming took 8 bases from V and 4 from J; bases not matched to a gene: 4. CDR1 and CDR2 from the germline V gene are MDHEN and SYDVKM.

This clonotype was recorded many times. The chain uses TRBV7-2 and TRBJ2-5; 11 bases agree with TRBD2. Trimming removed 3 bases from V and 4 bases from J; junction bases left unmatched: 13. CDR3 length equals 18 residues. CDR1 is SGHTA, CDR2 FQGNSA, per germline. The CDR3 DNA reads TGTGCCAGCAGCTTTAGCGGGAGGGCCGGCGGACCGAGAGAGACCCAGTACTTC. Translation gives CASSFSGRAGGPRETQYF.

This clonotype was counted many times. The J gene is TRBJ2-1, the V gene TRBV12-3 or TRBV12-4; D gene unclear. V lost 8 bases, J lost 0 bases, and 8 bases lay in between. The CDR3 length is 13 residues. Written as DNA, the CDR3 is TGTGCCAGCGGGTTACTCTCCTACAATGAGCAGTTCTTC. This translates into CASGLLSYNEQFF.

This clonotype has ten or more counts. The chain links TRBV5-1 to TRBJ2-7, with a weak D call TRBD2 (7 bases). The V and J ends lost 1 base and 2 bases respectively, with 19 bases between them. This CDR3 has 17 residues. The V gene's germline CDR1 is SGHRS and CDR2 YFSETQ. CDR3 sequence reads: CASSLNQGRETPYEQYF. The CDR3 bases are TGCGCCAGCAGCTTGAATCAGGGGCGGGAGACCCCCTACGAGCAGTACTTC.

This clonotype came up many times. The chain combines TRBV28 with TRBJ2-7, with D possibly being TRBD1 or TRBD2 (6 bases each). Trimming cost V 3 bases and J 3 bases, with 12 bases left between them. This CDR3 contains 14 residues. CDR1 is MDHEN, CDR2 SYDVKM, per germline. CDR3 residues: CASSFTGRGYEQYF. As DNA, the CDR3 is TGTGCCAGCAGTTTCACAGGGCGGGGCTACGAGCAGTACTTC.

This clonotype was recorded a few times. In DNA, the CDR3 is TGTGCCAGCAGTTTTTACCCAGGACTAGCGTTAGCCAAAAACATTCAGTACTTC. Translating gives CASSFYPGLALAKNIQYF. The V and J genes are TRBV28 and TRBJ2-4; 9 nucleotides align to TRBD2. V trimming: 3 bases; J trimming: 0 bases; junction bases outside the gene matches: 9. The CDR3 spans 18 residues. Germline CDR1 MDHEN, CDR2 SYDVKM.

This clonotype was seen many times. The chain employs TRBV7-9 and TRBJ2-5; a weak D match, TRBD1 (6 bases). This CDR3 is 15 amino acids long. Deletions cut 1 base from V and 4 bases from J, with 13 bases between. Germline CDR1 and CDR2: SEHNR and FQNEAQ (reference sequence). The CDR3, as DNA: TGTGCCAGCAGCTTAGTTTGGGGGCGCGGAGAGACCCAGTACTTC. Its translation: CASSLVWGRGETQYF.

This clonotype was observed a few times. The J gene is TRBJ1-4, the V gene TRBV7-9; the D gene is possibly TRBD1 (5 bases). Germline CDR1 SEHNR, CDR2 FQNEAQ (reference sequence). CDR3 size: 14 residues. Trimming removed 2 bases from V and 7 bases from J, with 11 bases in between. CDR3 region: CASSLQDNIEKLFF. In DNA form, the CDR3 reads TGTGCCAGCAGCTTACAGGACAATATTGAAAAACTGTTTTTT.

This clonotype has just a few counts. The chain has TRBV6-1 and TRBJ2-6, with D perhaps being TRBD1 or TRBD2 (5 bases each). With 6 bases removed from V and 3 bases from J, the gap between germline ends came to 12 bases. The CDR3 covers 15 residues. CDR1 and CDR2 from the germline V gene are MNHNS and SASEGT. CDR3 nucleotides: TGTGCCAGCAGGTCAGGGAGTAGTGGGGCCAACGTCCTGACTTTC. Protein: CASRSGSSGANVLTF.